These T cell receptor beta chains were read from a single sample in a study of spatial heterogeneity in lung cancer. TCRdb re-called the 5' RACE reads with MiXCR, one entry per CDR3 protein. The repertoire holds about 47,000 distinct CDR3 sequences, around 7.7% seen once, with less than 45% in the top ten. The sample in question was PBMCs, obtained at follow-up. These TCRs come from a female donor with early-stage non-small cell lung cancer. Each CDR3 is given with its conserved first and last residue. Fields, in order: clone size, J gene, V gene, D gene, CDR3 protein, CDR3 DNA. The D gene is left open where the match is weak. The size of a clone is reported for some rows only, either as once, few or many, or as a class for expanded clones.

>many|TRBJ1-6|TRBV20-1|-
CSAGLLGESPLHF
TGCAGTGCTGGACTCTTGGGGGAGTCACCCCTCCACTTT
>many|TRBJ2-7|TRBV28|-
CATSGGLYEQYF
TGTGCCACCTCCGGGGGACTCTACGAGCAGTACTTC
>many|TRBJ2-3|TRBV24-1|TRBD1
CATSTAGGDTQYF
TGTGCCACCAGTACGGCAGGGGGAGATACGCAGTATTTT
>-|TRBJ2-6|TRBV7-2|-
CASSLGGSGANVLTF
TGTGCCAGCAGCCTAGGGGGTTCTGGGGCCAACGTCCTGACTTTC
>few|TRBJ2-5|TRBV5-4|TRBD1
CASSGTGGQETQYF
TGTGCCAGCAGCGGGACAGGGGGGCAAGAGACCCAGTACTTC
>-|TRBJ1-5|TRBV27|TRBD1
CASSLTDPRDRAKPQHF
TGTGCCAGCAGTTTGACAGACCCTAGGGACAGGGCAAAACCCCAGCATTTT
>many|TRBJ2-7|TRBV2|-
CASSGGGVYEQYF
TGTGCCAGCAGTGGAGGGGGTGTCTACGAGCAGTACTTC
>few|TRBJ2-1|TRBV10-3|TRBD2
CAISEPSGGDNEQFF
TGTGCCATCAGTGAGCCTAGCGGGGGTGACAATGAGCAGTTCTTC
>many|TRBJ2-1|TRBV6-5|TRBD2
CASSTKAGGPGEQFF
TGTGCCAGCAGTACCAAGGCGGGGGGGCCGGGTGAGCAGTTCTTC
>many|TRBJ2-3|TRBV6-1|-
CASSESIPRTDTQYF
TGTGCCAGCAGTGAAAGTATACCACGCACAGATACGCAGTATTTT
>few|TRBJ2-3|TRBV27|-
CASRQQGRTDTQYF
TGTGCCAGCAGACAGCAGGGACGCACAGATACGCAGTATTTT
>-|TRBJ1-1|TRBV18|-
CASSPQTGATTEAFF
TGTGCCAGCTCACCTCAGACCGGGGCAACCACTGAAGCTTTCTTT
>many|TRBJ2-7|TRBV3-1|-
CASSAEYEQYF
TGTGCCAGCAGCGCGGAGTACGAGCAGTACTTC
>-|TRBJ2-1|TRBV9|TRBD1
CASSGPQGVSFNEQFF
TGTGCCAGCAGCGGACCCCAGGGGGTCTCCTTCAATGAGCAGTTCTTC
>many|TRBJ1-1|TRBV7-2|-
CASSLVDSILNTEAFF
TGTGCCAGCAGCTTAGTGGACAGCATTTTGAACACTGAAGCTTTCTTT
>-|TRBJ1-5|TRBV7-2|-
CASSEPYNQPQHF
TGTGCCAGCAGCGAGCCTTACAATCAGCCCCAGCATTTT
>-|TRBJ1-1|TRBV30|-
CAWSVIDHANTEAFF
TGTGCCTGGAGTGTGATAGACCACGCGAACACTGAAGCTTTCTTT
>-|TRBJ2-7|TRBV4-1|TRBD2
CASSPPGGSYEQYF
TGCGCCAGCAGCCCCCCGGGGGGGTCCTACGAGCAGTACTTC
>many|TRBJ1-2|TRBV11-2|-
CASSLGSSPSYTF
TGTGCCAGCAGCTTAGGCTCGTCGCCGAGCTACACCTTC
>many|TRBJ1-6|TRBV5-4|TRBD1
CASSSGTGASPLHF
TGTGCCAGCAGCTCTGGGACAGGGGCATCACCCCTCCACTTT
>few|TRBJ2-4|TRBV4-2|-
CASSQDNGSKNIQYF
TGTGCCAGCAGCCAAGATAACGGGTCCAAAAACATTCAGTACTTC
>many|TRBJ1-5|TRBV24-1|-
CATSDWGNQPQHF
TGTGCCACCAGTGATTGGGGGAATCAGCCCCAGCATTTT
>-|TRBJ2-3|TRBV5-4|-
CASSLERADTQYF
TGTGCCAGCAGCTTGGAGAGGGCAGATACGCAGTATTTT
>-|TRBJ1-6|TRBV5-1|-
CASRDQPPGSYYNSPLHF
TGCGCCAGCAGGGACCAACCCCCTGGGTCCTACTATAATTCACCCCTCCACTTT
>many|TRBJ2-2|TRBV7-8|-
CASSEGPTGELFF
TGTGCCAGCAGCGAGGGACCCACCGGGGAGCTGTTTTTT
>-|TRBJ1-5|TRBV18|TRBD1
CASSRQGDSNQPQHF
TGTGCCAGCTCACGACAGGGGGATAGCAATCAGCCCCAGCATTTT
>many|TRBJ1-6|TRBV9|-
CASGPLNSPLHF
TGTGCCAGCGGACCACTCAATTCACCCCTCCACTTT
>many|TRBJ1-2|TRBV20-1|-
CSAKDPHVPYGYTF
TGCAGTGCTAAAGATCCCCATGTCCCCTATGGCTACACCTTC
>few|TRBJ1-2|TRBV9|-
CASGGPSYGYTF
TGTGCCAGCGGGGGACCGAGCTATGGCTACACCTTC
>-|TRBJ1-4|TRBV6-5|-
CASSYSQGSNEKLFF
TGTGCCAGCAGTTACTCACAGGGTTCTAATGAAAAACTGTTTTTT
>-|TRBJ2-5|TRBV7-2|TRBD2
CASSLARGGETQYF
TGTGCCAGCAGCTTAGCTCGGGGGGGTGAGACCCAGTACTTC